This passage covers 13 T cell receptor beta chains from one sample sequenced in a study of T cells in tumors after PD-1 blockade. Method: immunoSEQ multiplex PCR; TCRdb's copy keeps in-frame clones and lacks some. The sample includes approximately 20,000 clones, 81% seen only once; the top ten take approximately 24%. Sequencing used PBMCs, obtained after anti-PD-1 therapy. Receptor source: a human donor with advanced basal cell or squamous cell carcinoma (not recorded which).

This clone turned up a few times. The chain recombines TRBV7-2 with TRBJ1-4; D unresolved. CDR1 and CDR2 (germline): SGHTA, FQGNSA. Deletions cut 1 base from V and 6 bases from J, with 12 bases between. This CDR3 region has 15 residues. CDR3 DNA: TGTGCCAGCAGCTTAGTTGGCCCCTGGGATGAAAAACTGTTTTTT. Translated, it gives CASSLVGPWDEKLFF.

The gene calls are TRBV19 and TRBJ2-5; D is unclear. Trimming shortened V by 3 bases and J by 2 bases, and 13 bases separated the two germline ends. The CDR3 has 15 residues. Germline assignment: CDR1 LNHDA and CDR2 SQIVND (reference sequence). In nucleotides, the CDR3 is TGTGCCAGTAGTATGTTTATGTGGGGACAAGAGACCCAGTACTTC. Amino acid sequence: CASSMFMWGQETQYF.

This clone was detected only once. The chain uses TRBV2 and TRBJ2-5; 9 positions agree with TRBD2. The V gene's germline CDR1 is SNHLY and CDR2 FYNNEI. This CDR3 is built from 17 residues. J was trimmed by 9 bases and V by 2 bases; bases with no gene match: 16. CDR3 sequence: CASSERDAGGPLSAQYF. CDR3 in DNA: TGTGCCAGCAGTGAAAGGGATGCGGGAGGGCCCCTCTCGGCCCAGTACTTC.

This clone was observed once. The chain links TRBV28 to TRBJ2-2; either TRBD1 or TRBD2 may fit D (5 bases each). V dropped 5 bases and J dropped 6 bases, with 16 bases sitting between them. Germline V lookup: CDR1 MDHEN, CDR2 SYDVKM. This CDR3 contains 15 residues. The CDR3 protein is CASSGGTAFSGELFF. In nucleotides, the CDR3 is TGTGCCAGCAGTGGTGGGACCGCGTTTTCCGGGGAGCTGTTTTTT.

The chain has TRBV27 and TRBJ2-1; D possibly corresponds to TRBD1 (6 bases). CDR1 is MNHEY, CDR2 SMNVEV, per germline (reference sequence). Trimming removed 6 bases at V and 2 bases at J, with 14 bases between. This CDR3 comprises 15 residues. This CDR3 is CASSPATGTYNEQFF. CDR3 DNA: TGTGCCAGCAGCCCCGCGACAGGAACCTACAATGAGCAGTTCTTC.

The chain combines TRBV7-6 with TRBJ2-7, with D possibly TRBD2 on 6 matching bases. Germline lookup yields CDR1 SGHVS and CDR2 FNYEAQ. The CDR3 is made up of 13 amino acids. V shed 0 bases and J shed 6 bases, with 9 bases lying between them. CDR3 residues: CASSLARGGEQYF. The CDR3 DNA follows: TGTGCCAGCAGCTTAGCGCGGGGTGGCGAGCAGTACTTC.

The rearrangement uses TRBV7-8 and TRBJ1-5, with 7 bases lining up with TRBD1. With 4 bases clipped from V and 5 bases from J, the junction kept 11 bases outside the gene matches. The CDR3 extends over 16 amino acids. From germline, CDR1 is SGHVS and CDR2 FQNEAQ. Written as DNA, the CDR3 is TGTGCCAGCAGCTCCCGGACAGGACTGAACCATCAGCCCCAGCATTTT. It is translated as CASSSRTGLNHQPQHF.

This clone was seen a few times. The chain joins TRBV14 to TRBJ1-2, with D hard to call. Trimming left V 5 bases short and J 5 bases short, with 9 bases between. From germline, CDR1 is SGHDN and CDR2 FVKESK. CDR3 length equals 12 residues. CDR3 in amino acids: CASSKTGYGYTF. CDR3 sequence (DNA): TGTGCCAGCAGCAAGACCGGATATGGCTACACCTTC.

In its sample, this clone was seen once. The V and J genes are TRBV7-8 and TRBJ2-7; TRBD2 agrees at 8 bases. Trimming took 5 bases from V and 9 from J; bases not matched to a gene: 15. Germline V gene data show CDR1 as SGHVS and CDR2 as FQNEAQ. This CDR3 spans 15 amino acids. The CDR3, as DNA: TGTGCCAGCAGCCGCCTGACTAGCGAGCCACTACCGCAGTACTTC. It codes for CASSRLTSEPLPQYF.

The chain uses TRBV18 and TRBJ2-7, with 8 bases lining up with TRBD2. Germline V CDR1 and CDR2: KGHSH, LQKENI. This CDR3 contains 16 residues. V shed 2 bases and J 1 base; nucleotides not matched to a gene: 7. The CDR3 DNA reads TGTGCCAGCTCACCATCGGGGGGGGTCGGATCCTACGAGCAGTACTTC. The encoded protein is CASSPSGGVGSYEQYF.

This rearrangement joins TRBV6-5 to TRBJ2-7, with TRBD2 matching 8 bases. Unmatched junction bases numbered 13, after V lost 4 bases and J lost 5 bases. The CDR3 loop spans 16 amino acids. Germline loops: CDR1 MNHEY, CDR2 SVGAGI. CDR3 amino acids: CASSSPPGTSINEQYF. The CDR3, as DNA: TGTGCCAGCAGTTCTCCCCCCGGGACTAGTATAAACGAGCAGTACTTC.

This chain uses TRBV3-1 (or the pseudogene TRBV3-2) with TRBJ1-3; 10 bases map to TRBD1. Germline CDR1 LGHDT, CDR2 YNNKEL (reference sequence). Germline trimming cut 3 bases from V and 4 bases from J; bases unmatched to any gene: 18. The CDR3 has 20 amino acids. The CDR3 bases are TGTGCCAGCAGCCATTCCAGGGGGGGACAGGGGATACATCTCGGAAACACCATATATTTT. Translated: CASSHSRGGQGIHLGNTIYF.

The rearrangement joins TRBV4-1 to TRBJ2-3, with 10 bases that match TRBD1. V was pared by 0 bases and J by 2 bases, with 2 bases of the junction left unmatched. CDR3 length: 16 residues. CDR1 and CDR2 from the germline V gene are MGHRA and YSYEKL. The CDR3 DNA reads TGCGCCAGCAGCCAAGACGGACAGGGGGTCACAGATACGCAGTATTTT. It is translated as CASSQDGQGVTDTQYF.